This T cell receptor (beta chain) was identified in a study of control samples from healthy donors and cancer patients. TCRdb's table, derived via immunoSEQ multiplex PCR, lists solely in-frame clones and lacks some. The sample yields 120,000 or so clones, approximately 94% seen once. This CDR3 spans 15 amino acids. Germline CDR1 is SQVTM and CDR2 is ANQGSEA. Trimming took 2 bases from V and 4 from J, leaving 16 bases between them. This clone was found a few times. The sequencing sample was made of PBMCs. The chain is built from TRBV29-1 and TRBJ2-3, with a weak D call TRBD1 (6 bases). The sequence came from a man aged 50 to 59 with head and neck cancer. CDR3 residues: CSVERVRGIADTQYF. CDR3 in DNA: TGCAGCGTTGAAAGGGTCAGGGGAATCGCAGATACGCAGTATTTT.